The source of this T cell receptor (beta chain) is a study of molecular identifiers for immune sequencing clone quantification. Study-level points and caveats: Clones with over 20 RNA copies captured over 98% of effector molecules but under 1% of naive ones.

Via MiXCR, TCRdb re-called the PCR reads, giving one row per CDR3 protein. The sample holds hundreds of thousands of distinct CDR3 sequences, around 25% seen once. Germline lookup yields CDR1 SEHNR and CDR2 FQNEAQ (reference sequence). The CDR3 extends over 15 amino acids. The trim removed 5 bases at V and 1 base at J, leaving 4 bases unmatched. There are a few counts of this clonotype. Its antigen is still unknown. The V gene is TRBV7-9, the J gene TRBJ2-1; 8 nucleotides match TRBD2. The sequencing sample was made of naive CD8+ T cells from blood, with Jurkat cell RNA spiked in. Subset indicated: FACS-sorted CD8+CD4-CCR7+CD45RA+ naive T cells. The clonotype was recovered from a human donor in good health. Some libraries in this study had Jurkat cell RNA spiked in. CDR3 bases: TGTGCCAGCAGCGGAAGCGGGAGATCCTACAATGAGCAGTTCTTC. It is translated as CASSGSGRSYNEQFF.